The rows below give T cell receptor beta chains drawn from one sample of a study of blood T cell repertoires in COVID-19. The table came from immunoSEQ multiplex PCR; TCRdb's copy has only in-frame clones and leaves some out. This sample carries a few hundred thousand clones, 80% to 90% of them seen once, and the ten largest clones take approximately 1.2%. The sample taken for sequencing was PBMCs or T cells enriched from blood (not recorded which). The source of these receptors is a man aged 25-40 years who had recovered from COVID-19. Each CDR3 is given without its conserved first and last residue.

CDR3aa: ATWERGVGGYT
v_gene: TRBV15
len: 11

CDR3aa: AIRGTGTGGSPLH
v_gene: TRBV10-3
len: 13

CDR3aa: ASTSAGNTEAF
v_gene: TRBV12-3/TRBV12-4
len: 11

CDR3aa: ASSLLEPSPFAWNEQF
v_gene: TRBV7-9
len: 16

CDR3aa: ASSLAGDTQY
v_gene: TRBV5-4
len: 10

CDR3aa: AISGGGPSYNEQF
v_gene: TRBV10-3
len: 13

CDR3aa: ASSQDYQGIMGYGYT
v_gene: TRBV4-1
len: 15

CDR3aa: ASSVALVSGGATTDTQY
v_gene: TRBV9
len: 17

CDR3aa: ASRTTGDGNQPQH
v_gene: TRBV6-5
len: 13

CDR3aa: ASSSDLAGGRDEQF
v_gene: TRBV7-2
len: 14

CDR3aa: ASSPGGRDTGELF
v_gene: TRBV5-1
len: 13

CDR3aa: ASSETGGSYNEQF
v_gene: TRBV5-1
len: 13

CDR3aa: ASSLRPGLGYGYT
v_gene: TRBV7-8
len: 13

CDR3aa: AWSTVTNYGYT
v_gene: TRBV30
len: 11

CDR3aa: ASSRADRAGNTIY
v_gene: TRBV7-8
len: 13

CDR3aa: ASSPIPGQGGYGYT
v_gene: TRBV7-9
len: 14

CDR3aa: ASSLTENTEAF
v_gene: TRBV12-3/TRBV12-4
len: 11